These 4 T cell receptor beta chains originate from one sample sequenced in a study of blood T cell repertoires in COVID-19. Assay used: immunoSEQ multiplex PCR; TCRdb lists only in-frame clones, some missing. Of approximately 26,000 clones listed, about 90% are singletons. The source material was peripheral blood. The receptors were sampled from a human donor in a cohort sampled during active COVID-19.

In the case of this clone: A junction boundary mismatches the germline segment, possibly from a read error. V usage is TRBV6-5 and J usage is TRBJ2-7, with D maybe TRBD1 (7 bases). CDR1 is MNHEY and CDR2 is SVGAGI in the germline V gene. The CDR3 is 14 residues long. For the CDR3, the DNA is TGTGTCAGCCGGGGCGGGGACAGACCCTACGAGCAGTACTTC. It encodes CVSRGGDRPYEQYF.

This clone was picked up a small number of times. The genes are TRBV19 and TRBJ2-1; 10 positions match TRBD2. The CDR3 sequence is 17 residues long. Per germline, CDR1 LNHDA and CDR2 SQIVND (reference sequence). Trimming at V came to 2 bases and at J to 8 bases, leaving 12 bases not matched to a gene. The CDR3 DNA sequence: TGTGCCAGTAGTATACCCCCCCTAGCGGGAGCGGTCCATGAGCAGTTCTTC. This translates into CASSIPPLAGAVHEQFF. The complete variable domain, with remaining parts taken from reference TRBV19 and TRBJ2-1, reads DGGITQSPKYLFRKEGQNVTLSCEQNLNHDAMYWYRQDPGQGLRLIYYSQIVNDFQKGDIAEGYSVSREKKESFPLTVTSAQKNPTAFYLCASSIPPLAGAVHEQFFGPGTRLTVL.

This chain links TRBV5-1 with TRBJ2-2; 8 positions agree with TRBD1. J lost 3 bases, V lost 10 bases, and 8 bases had no gene match. The CDR3 is made up of 14 amino acids. CDR1 is SGHRS and CDR2 is YFSETQ in the germline V gene. The CDR3 here is CASTGTGHTGELFF. The CDR3 DNA follows: TGCGCCTCCACCGGGACAGGACACACCGGGGAGCTGTTTTTT.

The V and J genes are TRBV6-1 and TRBJ1-1, with D hard to call. This CDR3 region has 18 residues. Per the germline V gene, CDR1 is MNHNS and CDR2 is SASEGT. Between the trimmed V and J ends, which lost 0 bases and 1 base, there was a span of 18 bases. CDR3 DNA: TGTGCCAGCAGTGAAGCGCTTATGTATGCAGGATGGAACACTGAAGCTTTCTTT. Protein product: CASSEALMYAGWNTEAFF.